This TCR beta chain stems from a study of blood T cell repertoires in COVID-19 (TCRdb year 2020). In the study overall: The collaborator samples originated in the United States, Italy and Spain and spanned the acute and convalescent phases of COVID-19. The material from the prospective study consisted of cDNA or gDNA derived from T cells, B-cell-depleted T cells, or PBMCs. Subjects who had been exposed to COVID-19, were actively infected with it, or had recovered from it provided the deeply sampled blood TCRbeta repertoires that made up the dataset. The repertoires were made available in a free public database intended to serve as a resource for research on the immune response to SARS-CoV-2. The samples were drawn from two sources: the first 160 participants of the ongoing ImmuneRACE study, and 1,000 to 1,500 subjects contributed by 6 global collaborators. A de-identified subject ID, COVID-19 status, age in years and sex were almost always included in the sample metadata. Where HLA class I and class II types were available, the types were taken from metadata supplied by the sample provider, not from assay-based typing. The investigation overall reported the following: How much clinical and demographic metadata was included differed by source and by participant, and the metadata was provided uncurated.

In regard to this clone: The antigen it recognizes is unknown. No base qualities exist here, and no much larger clone lies one base off it.

Whole blood was collected in K2EDTA tubes by collaborating institutions according to the institutions' own protocols. Collaborator samples were shipped for TCRbeta analysis as frozen whole blood, isolated PBMCs, or DNA extracted from either sample type. TCRbeta CDR3 regions were amplified from genomic DNA using the immunoSEQ Assay, a bias-controlled multiplex PCR. Processing in the source paper ran as follows. Nucleated cell counts per sample were estimated from amplification of reference gene primers within the assay. Sequence reads were collapsed and filtered to measure the absolute abundance of every unique TCRbeta CDR3 rearrangement. For each sample, productive Simpson clonality was calculated as the square root of Simpson's diversity index across productive rearrangements. TCRdb carries this immuneACCESS record with in-frame sequences only. Its versions omit some clonotypes, under half of them owing to an unresolved V gene in the studies checked, with the rest unexplained. V, J and clone size were drawn from that table, and D and trimming were deduced from the DNA. This sample has around 100,000 clones in its table, and roughly 85% of those were observed once. Of the sample, approximately 2.1% falls within the top ten clones.

This receptor was obtained from a human donor in a cohort sampled during active COVID-19. The sample was peripheral blood.

The DNA sequence is given as TGCGCCAGCAGTGAGTTAGGGACTAGCGGGATCGGTGAGCAGTTCTTC. The resulting protein is CASSELGTSGIGEQFF. This receptor chain uses TRBV10-1 and TRBJ2-1, and TRBD2 matches 13 of the central bases. For CDR1 and CDR2, the germline V gene (reference sequence) lists WNHNN and SYGVQD. Trimming accounts for 1 base at V and 9 bases at J, while the number of junction bases matched to no gene is 6. Reading from cysteine to phenylalanine, the CDR3 counts 16 amino acids. Solely the CDR3 DNA is kept, with 48 bases framed from the first base.